What follows are 21 T cell receptor beta chains derived from one specimen sequenced in a study of regulatory T cells in long-lasting Graves disease. Documented time point: newly diagnosed GD, antithyroid drugs for less than 3 months. PBMC RNA served as the TCR library source. Sequencing libraries for TCR beta were prepared with iRepertoire HTBI primers and Arm-PCR of CDR3 regions. TCRdb re-analysed the multiplex PCR reads in MiXCR, keeping a single row per CDR3 protein. This sample has 410,000 or so distinct CDR3 sequences, with under 15% found just once. This same sample was also taken into another study, of T cells in Graves' hyperthyroidism and ophthalmopathy.

Sequencing was performed on peripheral blood mononuclear cells (PBMCs), taken at new diagnosis, from a patient treated with antithyroid drugs. Every receptor here comes from a woman aged 25 to 39 with Graves disease.

As regards this clonotype: A far larger clone is just one base off, so this is likely a read error. This chain joins TRBV20-1 and TRBJ2-7; 11 bases match TRBD2. Losses at the gene ends were 4 bases for V and 7 bases for J; bases not matched to a gene: 21. The length of the CDR3 is 18 residues. CDR1 is DFQATT, CDR2 SNEGSKA, per germline (reference sequence). CDR3 sequence reads: CSATGTSGPAGSYNEQYF. CDR3 nucleotides: TGCAGTGCTACCGGGACTAGCGGTCCGGCGGGGTCCTACAATGAGCAGTACTTC.

With regard to this clonotype: This may be a read error: a much more frequent sequence differs by one nucleotide. The V and J genes are TRBV30 and TRBJ1-1; possible D gene TRBD1, 6 bases. The CDR3 extends over 12 amino acids. CDR1 is GTSNPN and CDR2 is SVGIG in the germline V gene (reference sequence). The CDR3 region is CARSSRGEEAFF. The CDR3 DNA reads as TGTGCCCGGAGTAGCAGGGGTGAGGAAGCTTTCTTT.

This clonotype was counted ten times or more. V gene TRBV30 combines with J gene TRBJ2-3, with D tentatively TRBD2 (5 bases). Per germline, CDR1 GTSNPN and CDR2 SVGIG (reference sequence). Deletions cut 7 bases from V and 2 bases from J, with 13 bases between. The CDR3 runs to 13 residues. The CDR3 sequence is CASSGASTDTQYF. DNA of the CDR3: TGTGCCTCCAGCGGAGCCTCCACAGATACGCAGTATTTT.

Regarding this clonotype: A far larger clone is one base from this, pointing to a likely read error. J is TRBJ2-1 and V is TRBV12-3 or TRBV12-4; 11 bases align to TRBD2. V lost 6 bases to trimming and J lost 10 bases; unmatched junction nucleotides: 11. The CDR3 totals 15 residues. The CDR3: CASRIAGGPFSEQFF. CDR3 DNA sequence: TGTGCCAGCAGGATAGCGGGAGGGCCATTCAGCGAGCAGTTCTTC.

This chain uses TRBV28 with TRBJ2-7; weak D call: TRBD1 (6 bases). The germline V and J ends were trimmed by 6 bases and 2 bases, with 14 bases remaining between them. This CDR3 contains 14 residues. In germline, CDR1 is MDHEN, CDR2 SYDVKM. The CDR3 loop is CASSQERTAYEQYF. For the CDR3, the DNA is TGTGCCAGCAGCCAAGAGAGGACAGCCTACGAGCAGTACTTC.

This clonotype turned up a few times. The chain has TRBV19 and TRBJ1-6, with D hard to call. Germline-derived CDR1 and CDR2 are LNHDA and SQIVND (reference sequence). The CDR3 has 15 amino acids. V lost 1 base to trimming and J lost 6 bases, with 10 bases between them. CDR3 sequence: CASSIVWALNSPLHF. The CDR3 DNA follows: TGTGCCAGTAGTATAGTGTGGGCTCTTAATTCACCCCTCCACTTT.

As for this clonotype: A read error is likely, as this CDR3 ends without the conserved phenylalanine or tryptophan. Because the CDR3's place on the DNA is in doubt, the DNA is left out and the CDR3 is given as listed by TCRdb. V is TRBV20-1 and J is TRBJ2-6; no check of the table's D call, TRBD2, against the DNA was made. The CDR3 spans 8 residues, counting both ends. Germline CDR1 is DFQATT and CDR2 is SNEGSKA (reference sequence). This CDR3 is CSAIYGLA.

This clonotype was observed a handful of times. The rearrangement uses TRBV5-1 and TRBJ2-3; D possibly corresponds to TRBD2 (5 bases). Germline values: CDR1 SGHRS, CDR2 YFSETQ. Trimming took 4 bases from V and 2 from J, leaving 11 bases between them. The CDR3 length is 14 residues. The CDR3 DNA is TGCGCCAGCAGCAGGGAGAATCCCACAGATACGCAGTATTTT. Translation: CASSRENPTDTQYF. The full variable domain, rest sourced from reference TRBV5-1 and TRBJ2-3, is KAGVTQTPRYLIKTRGQQVTLSCSPISGHRSVSWYQQTPGQGLQFLFEYFSETQRNKGNFPGRFSGRQFSNSRSEMNVSTLELGDSALYLCASSRENPTDTQYFGPGTRLTVL.

This clonotype has more than one count but fewer than ten. One junction end disagrees with the germline gene, perhaps due to a read error. The chain employs TRBV3-1 and TRBJ2-5; 7 bases align to TRBD2. The CDR3 is made up of 15 amino acids. Germline V gene data show CDR1 as LGHDT and CDR2 as YNNKEL (reference sequence). This CDR3 is CTSSQRGLSKETQYF. CDR3 sequence (DNA): TGTACCAGCAGCCAACGGGGACTATCCAAAGAGACCCAGTACTTC.

The V call is TRBV4-3, the J call TRBJ1-2; 7 bases are shared with TRBD1. The CDR3 is 16 amino acids. Trimming took 1 base from V and 4 from J; bases not matched to a gene: 9. From germline, CDR1 is LGHNA and CDR2 YSLEER. The CDR3 coding sequence is TGCGCCAGCAGCCAAGCCCCAGGGGGGGTGGGCTATGGCTACACCTTC. Translation: CASSQAPGGVGYGYTF.

The rearrangement joins TRBV20-1 to TRBJ2-3; 8 bases map to TRBD2. The CDR3 is made up of 17 amino acids. Trimming cost V 5 bases and J 2 bases; bases outside gene matches: 15. Germline V CDR1 and CDR2: DFQATT, SNEGSKA (reference sequence). The CDR3 here is CSAAGAFSGIFTDTQYF. DNA for the CDR3: TGCAGTGCTGCCGGGGCCTTTAGCGGGATCTTCACAGATACGCAGTATTTT.

There are many counts of this clonotype. This CDR3 is CSAPEGWGQGQETQYF. CDR3 DNA sequence: TGCAGTGCACCAGAAGGTTGGGGACAGGGACAAGAGACCCAGTACTTC. This sequence joins TRBV20-1 and TRBJ2-5; the match to TRBD1 covers 9 bases. The CDR3 contains 16 residues. Looked up from germline, CDR1 is DFQATT and CDR2 is SNEGSKA (reference sequence). After removal of 6 bases from V and 2 bases from J, the junction contained 13 bases not matched to a gene.

This clonotype was seen at least ten times. The chain recombines TRBV28 with TRBJ2-7; 8 positions match TRBD1. The CDR3 consists of 15 residues. Germline V CDR1 and CDR2: MDHEN, SYDVKM. Trimming removed 2 bases from V and 6 bases from J; junction bases left unmatched: 9. Here the CDR3 reads CASSLQTGQVVEQYF. CDR3 nucleotides: TGTGCCAGCAGTTTACAAACGGGACAGGTGGTCGAGCAGTACTTC.

This clonotype was observed at least ten times. The J gene is TRBJ2-7, the V gene TRBV5-1, with 7 bases identical to TRBD1. CDR1 and CDR2 from the germline V gene are SGHRS and YFSETQ. CDR3 length: 12 residues. V lost 4 bases to trimming and J lost 5 bases; unmatched junction nucleotides: 3. The CDR3, as DNA: TGCGCCAGCAGCCTAGACAGGGACGAGCAGTACTTC. Amino acids: CASSLDRDEQYF.

This clonotype has just a few counts. This may arise from a read error, as a much more abundant clone is one base away. The chain has TRBV7-3 and TRBJ2-5; 9 positions agree with TRBD2. Germline values: CDR1 SGHTA, CDR2 FQGTGA. This CDR3 has 15 amino acids. The V and J ends lost 3 bases and 11 bases, in that order; junction bases with no gene match: 13. CDR3 coding DNA: TGTGCCAGCAGCTTTCTAGCGGGGACCTACAATGAGCAGTACTTC. Its translation is CASSFLAGTYNEQYF. Supplemented by reference TRBV7-3 and TRBJ2-5, the full variable domain reads GAGVSQTPSNKVTEKGKYVELRCDPISGHTALYWYRQSLGQGPEFLIYFQGTGAADDSGLPNDRFFAVRPEGSVSTLKIQRTERGDSAVYLCASSFLAGTYNEQYFGPGTRLLVL.

This clonotype has ten or more counts. The V call is TRBV27, the J call TRBJ2-7; 8 bases align to TRBD1. The CDR3 contains 14 residues. Germline CDR1 reads MNHEY; CDR2 reads SMNVEV (reference sequence). With V trimmed by 5 bases and J by 5 bases, 8 bases remained unmatched. CDR3 loop: CASSQSRGLDEQYF. The CDR3 DNA reads TGTGCCAGCAGTCAATCCAGGGGGCTCGACGAGCAGTACTTC.

A note on this clonotype: Given a much more abundant clone one base away, this may be a read error. The chain has TRBV28 and TRBJ2-1, with TRBD1 as a possible D gene (6 bases). Germline loops: CDR1 MDHEN, CDR2 SYDVKM. CDR3 length equals 13 residues. Between the trimmed V and J ends, which lost 2 bases and 10 bases, there was a span of 12 bases. This CDR3 reads CASSLPGVSEQFF. CDR3 sequence (DNA): TGTGCCAGCAGTTTACCAGGGGTGAGCGAGCAGTTCTTC.

The table lists this clonotype with a few counts. The genes are TRBV10-3 and TRBJ2-7; unclear D gene. CDR3 length: 14 amino acids. Germline loops: CDR1 ENHRY, CDR2 SYGVKD. The V end lost 4 bases, the J end lost 5 bases, and 15 bases lay between the germline ends. CDR3 protein: CAISVKGRNHEQYF. For the CDR3, the DNA is TGTGCCATCAGTGTAAAGGGTAGGAACCACGAGCAGTACTTC.

The chain is built from TRBV27 and TRBJ1-2; 9 bases are a match to TRBD1. Germline V gene lookup returns CDR1 MNHEY and CDR2 SMNVEV (reference sequence). Losses at the gene ends were 4 bases for V and 0 bases for J; bases not matched to a gene: 9. The CDR3 is made up of 17 amino acids. The CDR3 loop is CASSSRTGVIANYGYTF. The CDR3 region has the DNA TGTGCCAGCAGTTCCCGGACAGGGGTGATAGCTAACTATGGCTACACCTTC.

The table lists this clonotype with many counts. The genes are TRBV18 and TRBJ1-6, with D possibly TRBD1 on 6 matching bases. Germline CDR1 reads KGHSH; CDR2 reads LQKENI. The CDR3 length is 15 residues. V was cut by 2 bases and J by 7 bases, with 12 bases left in between. The CDR3 is CASSPRDKKNSPLHF. Written as DNA, the CDR3 is TGTGCCAGCTCACCAAGGGACAAAAAGAATTCACCCCTCCACTTT.

This clonotype was recorded at least ten times. The chain employs TRBV27 and TRBJ1-2, with D uncertain. Germline CDR1 is MNHEY and CDR2 is SMNVEV (reference sequence). Trimming pared 0 bases from V and 4 bases from J, leaving 6 bases between. The CDR3 totals 13 residues. The CDR3 DNA reads TGTGCCAGCAGTTTATCCATGGGCTATGGCTACACCTTC. It codes for CASSLSMGYGYTF.